The 23 T cell receptor beta chains below come from one sample, sequenced in a study of neoadjuvant nivolumab and ipilimumab in lung cancer (dated by TCRdb to about 2020). Libraries were made using the immunoSEQ multiplex PCR assay. Not all clones reach the TCRdb copy of this immuneACCESS table, which keeps in-frame sequences only. Checked studies attribute under half of the gap to unresolved V genes and leave the rest unexplained. In all, the sample holds under 20,000 clones, and about 90% of those were seen once. Of the sample, roughly 2.1% is held by the ten largest clones. The time point label here, explained by the study, means: pretherapy, before neoadjuvant immune checkpoint inhibitors. Sequenced here: peripheral blood, sampled before neoadjuvant nivolumab, alone or with ipilimumab. The receptors were sampled from an adult with non-small cell lung cancer.

This chain joins TRBV2 and TRBJ2-7, with 9 nucleotides matching TRBD1. The CDR3 covers 15 residues. Germline CDR1 is SNHLY and CDR2 is FYNNEI. Trimming at V came to 4 bases and at J to 1 base, leaving 5 bases not matched to a gene. In DNA, the CDR3 is TGTGCCAGCAGTGGGAAGACAGGGGGGTCCTACGAGCAGTACTTC. Its protein product is CASSGKTGGSYEQYF.

The chain uses TRBV7-3 and TRBJ2-5, with 7 bases fitting TRBD2. Germline V gene data show CDR1 as SGHTA and CDR2 as FQGTGA. CDR3 length: 16 residues. With 3 bases clipped from V and 2 bases from J, the junction kept 9 bases outside the gene matches. CDR3 coding DNA: TGTGCCAGCAGCTTCCCTGCGGGAGCCAATCAAGAGACCCAGTACTTC. Its protein is CASSFPAGANQETQYF.

This clone was recorded once. V usage is TRBV7-9 and J usage is TRBJ2-3; 8 bases are shared with TRBD1. Germline lookup yields CDR1 SEHNR and CDR2 FQNEAQ (reference sequence). The ends lost 1 base at V and 3 bases at J; junction bases unmatched: 3. This CDR3 has 15 amino acids. The CDR3 reads CASSLVGQGTDTQYF. The CDR3 nucleotides read TGTGCCAGCAGCTTAGTAGGACAGGGTACAGATACGCAGTATTTT.

This clone was recorded once. This rearrangement joins TRBV6-6 to TRBJ2-5; 9 nucleotides match TRBD2. Germline lookup yields CDR1 MNHNY and CDR2 SVGAGI (reference sequence). V was pared by 6 bases and J by 1 base, with 6 bases of the junction left unmatched. This CDR3 spans 15 amino acids. DNA for the CDR3: TGTGCCAGCAGAACGACTAGCGGAGTCCAAGAGACCCAGTACTTC. This sequence encodes CASRTTSGVQETQYF.

The V and J genes are TRBV5-6 and TRBJ1-2, with 7 bases fitting TRBD1. V was pared by 2 bases and J by 4 bases, with 2 bases of the junction left unmatched. Germline lookup yields CDR1 SGHDT and CDR2 YYEEEE. The CDR3 is 13 residues long. The CDR3 is CASSLQGPYGYTF. The CDR3 DNA sequence: TGTGCCAGCAGCTTACAGGGGCCCTATGGCTACACCTTC.

The rearrangement joins TRBV19 to TRBJ1-1; D is uncertain. The V and J ends lost 3 bases and 4 bases respectively, with 9 bases between them. The CDR3 is made up of 13 amino acids. The germline V gene encodes CDR1 LNHDA and CDR2 SQIVND (reference sequence). For the CDR3, the DNA is TGTGCCAGTAGTATGACCCCGGGCACTGAAGCTTTCTTT. It codes for CASSMTPGTEAFF.

The rearrangement uses TRBV9 and TRBJ2-7; 7 bases map to TRBD2. The CDR3 is 14 residues long. With V trimmed by 6 bases and J by 5 bases, 11 bases remained unmatched. The V gene's germline CDR1 is SGDLS and CDR2 YYNGEE. CDR3 amino acids: CASTPRGGRDEQYF. As DNA, the CDR3 is TGTGCCAGCACCCCTCGCGGGGGAAGGGACGAGCAGTACTTC. Variable domain in full (rest from reference TRBV9 and TRBJ2-7): DSGVTQTPKHLITATGQRVTLRCSPRSGDLSVYWYQQSLDQGLQFLIQYYNGEERAKGNILERFSAQQFPDLHSELNLSSLELGDSALYFCASTPRGGRDEQYFGPGTRLTVT.

This rearrangement joins TRBV7-2 to TRBJ1-5; D remains unclear. The ends were cut back, 5 bases at V and 7 bases at J, with 12 bases in the middle. The CDR3 totals 13 residues. Germline assignment: CDR1 SGHTA and CDR2 FQGNSA. The DNA of the CDR3 is TGTGCCAGCAGCGCCCGGGAGGGACAGCCCCAGCATTTT. This sequence encodes CASSAREGQPQHF.

This clone appeared once. The chain links TRBV5-4 to TRBJ2-5; D not certain. The CDR3 loop spans 15 amino acids. CDR1 is SGHNT, CDR2 YYREEE, per germline (reference sequence). V gave up 0 bases and J gave up 3 bases, with 12 bases separating them. The CDR3 here is CASSLVGLEEETQYF. As DNA, the CDR3 is TGTGCCAGCAGCTTGGTCGGGCTAGAAGAAGAGACCCAGTACTTC.

The chain links TRBV9 to TRBJ1-5, with D perhaps matching TRBD1 (5 bases). Between the trimmed V and J ends, which lost 1 base and 9 bases, there was a span of 11 bases. The CDR3 spans 13 residues. Germline CDR1 and CDR2: SGDLS and YYNGEE. This CDR3 is CASSVIPGRPQHF. The CDR3 nucleotides read TGTGCCAGCAGCGTAATCCCAGGGCGGCCCCAGCATTTT. The full variable domain, rest sourced from reference TRBV9 and TRBJ1-5, is DSGVTQTPKHLITATGQRVTLRCSPRSGDLSVYWYQQSLDQGLQFLIQYYNGEERAKGNILERFSAQQFPDLHSELNLSSLELGDSALYFCASSVIPGRPQHFGDGTRLSIL.

The chain recombines TRBV14 with TRBJ2-7, with TRBD1 matching over 11 bases. Losses at the gene ends were 3 bases for V and 0 bases for J; bases not matched to a gene: 1. Germline CDR1 reads SGHDN; CDR2 reads FVKESK. The CDR3 runs 15 residues. CDR3: CASSHGTGGSYEQYF. The CDR3 DNA is TGTGCCAGCAGCCACGGGACAGGGGGCTCCTACGAGCAGTACTTC.

The chain combines TRBV30 with TRBJ2-5; 13 bases agree with TRBD2. Germline V CDR1 and CDR2: GTSNPN, SVGIG (reference sequence). The CDR3 totals 14 residues. Losses at the gene ends were 4 bases for V and 6 bases for J; bases not matched to a gene: 5. For the CDR3, the DNA is TGTGCCTGGACAGGACTAGCGGGAGTGAAGACCCAGTACTTC. This gives the protein CAWTGLAGVKTQYF.

This chain joins TRBV6-1 and TRBJ1-1; D remains ambiguous. Germline CDR1 reads MNHNS; CDR2 reads SASEGT. This CDR3 region has 13 residues. V was trimmed by 6 bases and J by 0 bases, leaving 8 bases between them. Here the CDR3 DNA reads TGTGCCAGCAGGGTTTCCATGAACACTGAAGCTTTCTTT. Protein: CASRVSMNTEAFF.

This clone occurred once. The genes are TRBV11-1 and TRBJ2-1; D unresolved. Germline V gene sequence: CDR1 SGHAT, CDR2 FQDESV (reference sequence). The length of the CDR3 is 15 residues. V lost 5 bases, J lost 0 bases, and 11 bases lay in between. The CDR3, as DNA: TGTGCCAGCAGCCAAACACCGAACTCCTACAATGAGCAGTTCTTC. Protein product: CASSQTPNSYNEQFF.

This chain links TRBV30 with TRBJ1-1; D not resolved. The CDR3 is 14 residues long. CDR1 GTSNPN and CDR2 SVGIG come from the germline V gene (reference sequence). The V and J ends lost 2 bases and 6 bases respectively, with 16 bases between them. In nucleotides, the CDR3 is TGTGCCTGGAGTCCGCCCTATGGAGAACCTGAAGCTTTCTTT. It codes for CAWSPPYGEPEAFF.

The chain combines TRBV5-1 with TRBJ1-4; TRBD1 might be the D (6 bases). In germline, CDR1 is SGHRS, CDR2 YFSETQ. CDR3 length: 15 amino acids. V shed 0 bases and J shed 8 bases, with 14 bases lying between them. The CDR3 reads CASSLGTVRGEKLFF. CDR3 bases: TGCGCCAGCAGCTTGGGGACAGTCCGGGGAGAAAAACTGTTTTTT.

The chain employs TRBV25-1 and TRBJ1-1; TRBD1 matches 9 bases. Germline CDR1 MGHDK, CDR2 SYGVNS. Trimming at V came to 2 bases and at J to 0 bases, leaving 1 base not matched to a gene. The CDR3 is 15 amino acids. The CDR3 DNA is TGTGCCAGCAGTGAAGGGACAGGGTTGAACACTGAAGCTTTCTTT. It translates to CASSEGTGLNTEAFF.

V gene TRBV7-9 combines with J gene TRBJ1-4; no reliable D call. The germline CDR1 and CDR2 sequences are SEHNR and FQNEAQ (reference sequence). V was shortened by 1 base and J by 7 bases, with 13 bases between the two germline ends. CDR3 size: 15 residues. CDR3 protein: CASSLEITWGEKLFF. The DNA of the CDR3 is TGTGCCAGCAGCTTAGAAATTACGTGGGGTGAAAAACTGTTTTTT.

The chain carries TRBV6-1 and TRBJ1-1; TRBD1 matches at 8 bases. CDR3 length: 14 amino acids. Germline V gives CDR1 MNHNS, CDR2 SASEGT. Unmatched junction bases numbered 5, after V lost 7 bases and J lost 1 base. CDR3 region: CASIPDRGNTEAFF. The CDR3 nucleotides read TGTGCCAGCATCCCTGACAGGGGGAACACTGAAGCTTTCTTT.

The CDR3 DNA follows: TGTGCCAGCAGTTTATCGCGCGGGTACGAGCAGTACTTC. This sequence encodes CASSLSRGYEQYF. The chain has TRBV27 and TRBJ2-7, with a weak D call TRBD2 (5 bases). With 0 bases removed from V and 4 bases from J, the gap between germline ends came to 7 bases. CDR1 MNHEY and CDR2 SMNVEV come from the germline V gene (reference sequence). CDR3 size: 13 residues.

A single count supports this clone. The rearrangement links TRBV6-5 to TRBJ2-7; 12 bases map to TRBD2. The CDR3 contains 15 residues. V was clipped by 6 bases and J by 2 bases; unmatched bases: 5. Germline CDR1 MNHEY, CDR2 SVGAGI. The CDR3 reads CASSPGLAGPYEQYF. The CDR3 DNA reads TGTGCCAGCAGCCCCGGACTAGCGGGGCCCTACGAGCAGTACTTC.

The V gene is TRBV6-1, the J gene TRBJ2-7, with D unclear. The V gene's germline CDR1 is MNHNS and CDR2 SASEGT. Deletions cut 2 bases from V and 3 bases from J, with 14 bases between. The CDR3 is made up of 15 amino acids. As DNA, the CDR3 is TGTGCCAGCAGTGAAAGCCCCGGATCGGTCTACGAGCAGTACTTC. Translating gives CASSESPGSVYEQYF.

The V call is TRBV5-5, the J call TRBJ2-7, with 8 bases matching TRBD2. The V and J ends lost 3 bases and 3 bases, in that order; junction bases with no gene match: 8. The CDR3 is made up of 15 amino acids. CDR1 and CDR2 from the germline V gene are SGHKS and YYEKEE (reference sequence). Written as DNA, the CDR3 is TGTGCCAGCAGCTGGGGACTAGTCCCACTCTACGAGCAGTACTTC. This translates into CASSWGLVPLYEQYF.